Listed below are T cell receptor beta chains from one sample, sequenced in a study of CD8 T cells in ankylosing spondylitis. A single record per CDR3 protein comes from TCRdb applying MiXCR to the 5' RACE reads. Of roughly 120,000 distinct CDR3 sequences in the sample, approximately 13% were seen once. Sequencing was performed on blood, either unsorted or a sorted T cell fraction (not recorded which). The receptors were gathered from a female donor with ankylosing spondylitis or in good health (not recorded which). Each CDR3 is given with its conserved first and last residue. A D gene is named only where the DNA matches it firmly. Rows may omit the clone size; those that give it use once, few, many or a size class.

d_call: -
v_call: TRBV5-1
j_call: TRBJ2-5
clone_size: -
cdr3_aa: CASSLRTIETQYF
cdr3_nt: TGCGCCAGCAGCTTGCGGACTATTGAGACCCAGTACTTC

d_call: TRBD2
v_call: TRBV9
j_call: TRBJ2-1
clone_size: few
cdr3_aa: CASSVGSGGRSYNEQFF
cdr3_nt: TGTGCCAGCAGCGTAGGATCTGGCGGGAGGTCCTACAATGAGCAGTTCTTC

d_call: -
v_call: TRBV5-5
j_call: TRBJ1-4
clone_size: -
cdr3_aa: CASSLGQVLARKEKLFF
cdr3_nt: TGTGCCAGCAGCTTGGGACAAGTTCTCGCCCGGAAGGAAAAACTGTTTTTT

d_call: TRBD2
v_call: TRBV20-1
j_call: TRBJ2-1
clone_size: -
cdr3_aa: CSANNRLAGVSEQFF
cdr3_nt: TGCAGTGCCAACAACCGACTAGCGGGAGTAAGTGAGCAGTTCTTC

d_call: -
v_call: TRBV5-1
j_call: TRBJ2-7
clone_size: few
cdr3_aa: CASSPKTGLPTYEQYF
cdr3_nt: TGCGCCAGCAGCCCGAAAACGGGTCTACCTACCTACGAGCAGTACTTC

d_call: TRBD1
v_call: TRBV20-1
j_call: TRBJ2-3
clone_size: many
cdr3_aa: CSAGTGGTDTQYF
cdr3_nt: TGCAGTGCTGGGACAGGGGGCACAGATACGCAGTATTTT

d_call: -
v_call: TRBV6-1
j_call: TRBJ2-7
clone_size: few
cdr3_aa: CASSRDRLRLVNEQYF
cdr3_nt: TGTGCCAGCAGCCGGGACCGGCTGCGACTAGTAAACGAGCAGTACTTC

d_call: TRBD2
v_call: TRBV18
j_call: TRBJ2-7
clone_size: -
cdr3_aa: CASPLGLASYEQYF
cdr3_nt: TGTGCCAGCCCACTGGGACTAGCCTCCTACGAGCAGTACTTC

d_call: -
v_call: TRBV5-1
j_call: TRBJ1-5
clone_size: -
cdr3_aa: CASSSGENQPQHF
cdr3_nt: TGCGCCAGCAGCTCAGGGGAGAATCAGCCCCAGCATTTT

d_call: -
v_call: TRBV10-3
j_call: TRBJ1-1
clone_size: many
cdr3_aa: CAISESFTRSEAFF
cdr3_nt: TGTGCCATCAGTGAGTCTTTTACGCGGAGCGAAGCTTTCTTT

d_call: TRBD1
v_call: TRBV6-1
j_call: TRBJ1-1
clone_size: -
cdr3_aa: CASSLYRGRGETEAFF
cdr3_nt: TGTGCCAGCAGCCTATACAGGGGGCGCGGGGAGACTGAAGCTTTCTTT

d_call: -
v_call: TRBV7-2
j_call: TRBJ2-3
clone_size: many
cdr3_aa: CASSPDRDSTDTQYF
cdr3_nt: TGTGCCAGCAGCCCCGACCGGGACAGCACAGATACGCAGTATTTT

d_call: TRBD2
v_call: TRBV18
j_call: TRBJ2-7
clone_size: few
cdr3_aa: CASSPRLRTSAFYEQYF
cdr3_nt: TGTGCCAGCTCACCTCGCCTGAGGACTAGCGCGTTTTACGAGCAGTACTTC

d_call: -
v_call: TRBV15
j_call: TRBJ2-3
clone_size: many
cdr3_aa: CATSRDAVMTSTDTQYF
cdr3_nt: TGTGCCACCAGCAGAGATGCGGTGATGACTAGCACAGATACGCAGTATTTT

d_call: -
v_call: TRBV3-1
j_call: TRBJ1-5
clone_size: many
cdr3_aa: CASRDGRSNQPQHF
cdr3_nt: TGTGCCAGCAGGGACGGACGTAGCAATCAGCCCCAGCATTTT

d_call: -
v_call: TRBV5-1
j_call: TRBJ1-4
clone_size: few
cdr3_aa: CASSRSGGDEKLFF
cdr3_nt: TGCGCCAGCAGCCGCTCGGGGGGAGATGAAAAACTGTTTTTT

d_call: -
v_call: TRBV29-1
j_call: TRBJ2-5
clone_size: many
cdr3_aa: CSVGASGETQYF
cdr3_nt: TGCAGCGTTGGCGCCTCGGGAGAGACCCAGTACTTC

d_call: TRBD2
v_call: TRBV20-1
j_call: TRBJ2-3
clone_size: few
cdr3_aa: CSVKAGSTDTQYF
cdr3_nt: TGCAGTGTCAAAGCGGGAAGCACAGATACGCAGTATTTT

d_call: -
v_call: TRBV28
j_call: TRBJ2-7
clone_size: many
cdr3_aa: CASISPGRMGDRSYEQYF
cdr3_nt: TGTGCCAGCATATCCCCGGGCCGGATGGGGGACCGCTCCTACGAGCAGTACTTC

d_call: TRBD1
v_call: TRBV5-1
j_call: TRBJ2-1
clone_size: -
cdr3_aa: CASSRGRTGEEQFF
cdr3_nt: TGCGCCAGCAGCCGGGGGAGGACAGGGGAAGAGCAGTTCTTC

d_call: TRBD2
v_call: TRBV5-1
j_call: TRBJ2-7
clone_size: -
cdr3_aa: CASRNGVAGGTGEQYF
cdr3_nt: TGCGCCAGCAGAAATGGAGTAGCGGGGGGGACAGGCGAGCAGTACTTC

d_call: TRBD1
v_call: TRBV5-1
j_call: TRBJ1-6
clone_size: few
cdr3_aa: CASSDPGQGSYNSPLHF
cdr3_nt: TGCGCCAGCAGCGACCCGGGACAGGGATCCTATAATTCACCCCTCCACTTT

d_call: TRBD2
v_call: TRBV7-3
j_call: TRBJ2-1
clone_size: few
cdr3_aa: CASSLGLAGVEQFF
cdr3_nt: TGTGCCAGCAGCTTAGGTCTAGCGGGAGTCGAGCAGTTCTTC

d_call: TRBD1
v_call: TRBV11-2
j_call: TRBJ1-1
clone_size: many
cdr3_aa: CASTPDRVGTEAFF
cdr3_nt: TGTGCCAGCACCCCGGACAGGGTTGGTACTGAAGCTTTCTTT

d_call: TRBD1
v_call: TRBV6-1
j_call: TRBJ2-3
clone_size: many
cdr3_aa: CASRQGQGRTDTQYF
cdr3_nt: TGTGCCAGCAGACAAGGACAGGGGAGGACAGATACGCAGTATTTT

d_call: -
v_call: TRBV15
j_call: TRBJ2-1
clone_size: -
cdr3_aa: CATSRESYNEQFF
cdr3_nt: TGTGCCACCAGCAGAGAGAGCTACAATGAGCAGTTCTTC

d_call: -
v_call: TRBV28
j_call: TRBJ2-7
clone_size: -
cdr3_aa: CASSLPGHLISYEQYF
cdr3_nt: TGTGCCAGCAGTTTACCGGGACACCTCATCTCCTACGAGCAGTACTTC

d_call: -
v_call: TRBV5-1
j_call: TRBJ2-3
clone_size: many
cdr3_aa: CASSFTDTQYF
cdr3_nt: TGTGCCAGCAGCTTCACAGATACGCAGTATTTT

d_call: TRBD1
v_call: TRBV7-3
j_call: TRBJ2-3
clone_size: -
cdr3_aa: CASSQRDRPTDTQYF
cdr3_nt: TGTGCCAGCAGCCAACGGGACAGACCCACAGATACGCAGTATTTT

d_call: TRBD1
v_call: TRBV5-1
j_call: TRBJ1-4
clone_size: -
cdr3_aa: CASSPWTGLDNEKLFF
cdr3_nt: TGCGCCAGCAGCCCCTGGACAGGGCTCGATAATGAAAAACTGTTTTTT

d_call: -
v_call: TRBV3-1
j_call: TRBJ2-3
clone_size: many
cdr3_aa: CASSQDDGSSDTQYF
cdr3_nt: TGTGCCAGCAGCCAAGACGACGGCTCATCAGATACGCAGTATTTT

d_call: TRBD1
v_call: TRBV15
j_call: TRBJ2-1
clone_size: -
cdr3_aa: CATRPLTGQGVYNEQFF
cdr3_nt: TGTGCCACCAGACCGTTAACGGGACAGGGGGTATACAATGAGCAGTTCTTC

d_call: TRBD2
v_call: TRBV2
j_call: TRBJ2-3
clone_size: -
cdr3_aa: CASSEWMNSGSTDTQYF
cdr3_nt: TGTGCCAGCAGTGAATGGATGAATAGCGGGAGCACAGATACGCAGTATTTT

d_call: -
v_call: TRBV12-2
j_call: TRBJ1-4
clone_size: -
cdr3_aa: CASRLTQRGGREKLFF
cdr3_nt: TGTGCAAGTCGCTTAACCCAGCGGGGAGGGAGAGAAAAACTGTTTTTT

d_call: TRBD2
v_call: TRBV20-1
j_call: TRBJ2-1
clone_size: few
cdr3_aa: CSAPGLAGEQFF
cdr3_nt: TGCAGTGCTCCCGGACTAGCGGGAGAGCAGTTCTTC

d_call: TRBD2
v_call: TRBV20-1
j_call: TRBJ2-3
clone_size: few
cdr3_aa: CSVNSGGLSTDTQYF
cdr3_nt: TGCAGTGTCAATAGCGGGGGCCTATCCACAGATACGCAGTATTTT

d_call: -
v_call: TRBV5-1
j_call: TRBJ2-5
clone_size: many
cdr3_aa: CASSPGSLGETQYF
cdr3_nt: TGCGCCAGCAGCCCGGGGAGTTTAGGAGAGACCCAGTACTTC

d_call: TRBD2
v_call: TRBV12-3/TRBV12-4
j_call: TRBJ2-7
clone_size: many
cdr3_aa: CASRREAGVEQYF
cdr3_nt: TGTGCCAGCAGACGAGAGGCGGGGGTCGAGCAGTACTTC

d_call: TRBD2
v_call: TRBV27
j_call: TRBJ2-4
clone_size: -
cdr3_aa: CASSGRGGAWNIQYF
cdr3_nt: TGTGCCAGCAGTGGCCGCGGGGGGGCTTGGAACATTCAGTACTTC

d_call: -
v_call: TRBV29-1
j_call: TRBJ2-1
clone_size: -
cdr3_aa: CSVEGRLKANEQFF
cdr3_nt: TGCAGCGTTGAGGGCCGCTTAAAGGCCAATGAGCAGTTCTTC

d_call: -
v_call: TRBV3-1
j_call: TRBJ1-6
clone_size: -
cdr3_aa: CASSPRTLSYNSPLHF
cdr3_nt: TGTGCCAGCAGCCCCCGGACACTCTCCTATAATTCACCCCTCCACTTT

d_call: -
v_call: TRBV5-1
j_call: TRBJ1-6
clone_size: many
cdr3_aa: CASSLILGTNSPLHF
cdr3_nt: TGCGCCAGCAGCTTGATCCTCGGCACTAATTCACCCCTCCACTTT

d_call: TRBD1
v_call: TRBV6-1
j_call: TRBJ1-5
clone_size: -
cdr3_aa: CAGSPGQGAQGQHF
cdr3_nt: TGTGCCGGCAGTCCCGGACAGGGGGCTCAGGGCCAGCATTTT

d_call: TRBD2
v_call: TRBV9
j_call: TRBJ2-1
clone_size: -
cdr3_aa: CASSYTSGDNNEQFF
cdr3_nt: TGTGCCAGCAGTTATACTAGCGGGGACAACAATGAGCAGTTCTTC

d_call: -
v_call: TRBV12-3/TRBV12-4
j_call: TRBJ2-5
clone_size: many
cdr3_aa: CAVDLARSPETQYF
cdr3_nt: TGTGCCGTCGATCTAGCGCGGTCGCCAGAGACCCAGTACTTC

d_call: -
v_call: TRBV5-1
j_call: TRBJ2-7
clone_size: -
cdr3_aa: CASSLSGYEQCF
cdr3_nt: TGCGCCAGCAGCTTGTCAGGCTACGAGCAGTGCTTC

d_call: -
v_call: TRBV29-1
j_call: TRBJ2-1
clone_size: -
cdr3_aa: CSVETGTFGEQFF
cdr3_nt: TGCAGCGTTGAAACAGGGACGTTTGGTGAGCAGTTCTTC

d_call: -
v_call: TRBV15
j_call: TRBJ2-1
clone_size: few
cdr3_aa: CATSREIKTDPRSYNEQFF
cdr3_nt: TGTGCCACCAGCAGAGAAATTAAGACGGACCCCCGGAGCTACAATGAGCAGTTCTTC

d_call: -
v_call: TRBV20-1
j_call: TRBJ1-5
clone_size: few
cdr3_aa: CSARYGGWDQPQHF
cdr3_nt: TGCAGTGCTAGGTACGGGGGTTGGGATCAGCCCCAGCATTTT

d_call: -
v_call: TRBV5-5
j_call: TRBJ2-4
clone_size: many
cdr3_aa: CASSSTGLGDIQYF
cdr3_nt: TGTGCCAGCAGCTCAACAGGGTTGGGGGACATTCAGTACTTC

d_call: -
v_call: TRBV20-1
j_call: TRBJ1-1
clone_size: -
cdr3_aa: CSASKGLTEAFF
cdr3_nt: TGCAGTGCTAGTAAGGGTTTGACTGAAGCTTTCTTT

d_call: TRBD1
v_call: TRBV12-3/TRBV12-4
j_call: TRBJ1-5
clone_size: -
cdr3_aa: CASSTGVSQPQHF
cdr3_nt: TGTGCCAGCAGCACAGGGGTGTCCCAGCCCCAGCATTTT

d_call: -
v_call: TRBV5-1
j_call: TRBJ2-1
clone_size: many
cdr3_aa: CASSLVLNNEQFF
cdr3_nt: TGCGCCAGCAGCTTGGTGCTCAACAATGAGCAGTTCTTC

d_call: -
v_call: TRBV12-3/TRBV12-4
j_call: TRBJ1-2
clone_size: few
cdr3_aa: CASSQGQRESYTF
cdr3_nt: TGTGCCAGCTCACAAGGACAGAGAGAAAGCTACACCTTC

d_call: TRBD2
v_call: TRBV15
j_call: TRBJ2-2
clone_size: -
cdr3_aa: CATSREAGGRTGELFF
cdr3_nt: TGTGCCACCAGCAGAGAGGCGGGGGGGCGTACCGGGGAGCTGTTTTTT

d_call: -
v_call: TRBV12-3/TRBV12-4
j_call: TRBJ2-3
clone_size: -
cdr3_aa: CASKVEGTDTQYF
cdr3_nt: TGTGCCAGCAAAGTCGAGGGCACAGATACGCAGTATTTT

d_call: TRBD1
v_call: TRBV6-6
j_call: TRBJ1-2
clone_size: -
cdr3_aa: CASSQQGIDGYTF
cdr3_nt: TGTGCCAGCAGTCAACAGGGGATCGATGGCTACACCTTC

d_call: -
v_call: TRBV15
j_call: TRBJ2-1
clone_size: -
cdr3_aa: CATSRPLGGSEQFF
cdr3_nt: TGTGCCACCAGCAGACCCTTAGGGGGATCAGAGCAGTTCTTC